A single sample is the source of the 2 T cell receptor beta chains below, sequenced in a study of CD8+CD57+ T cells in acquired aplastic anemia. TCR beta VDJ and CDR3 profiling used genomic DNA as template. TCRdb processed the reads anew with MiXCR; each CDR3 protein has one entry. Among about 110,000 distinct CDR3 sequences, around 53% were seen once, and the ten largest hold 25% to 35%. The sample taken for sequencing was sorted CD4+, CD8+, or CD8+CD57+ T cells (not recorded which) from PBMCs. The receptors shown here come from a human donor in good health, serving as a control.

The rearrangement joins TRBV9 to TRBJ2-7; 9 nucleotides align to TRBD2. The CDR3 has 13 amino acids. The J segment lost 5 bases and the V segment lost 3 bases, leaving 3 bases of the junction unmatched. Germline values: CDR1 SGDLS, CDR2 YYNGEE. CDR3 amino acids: CASSEGTSHEQYF. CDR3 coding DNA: TGTGCCAGCAGCGAAGGGACTAGCCACGAGCAGTACTTC. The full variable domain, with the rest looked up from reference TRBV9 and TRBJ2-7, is DSGVTQTPKHLITATGQRVTLRCSPRSGDLSVYWYQQSLDQGLQFLIQYYNGEERAKGNILERFSAQQFPDLHSELNLSSLELGDSALYFCASSEGTSHEQYFGPGTRLTVT.

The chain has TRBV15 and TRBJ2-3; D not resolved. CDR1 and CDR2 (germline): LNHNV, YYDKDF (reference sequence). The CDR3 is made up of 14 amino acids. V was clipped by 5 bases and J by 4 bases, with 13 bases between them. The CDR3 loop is CATSRPSLPDTQYF. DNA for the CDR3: TGTGCCACCAGCCGCCCCTCCCTCCCAGATACGCAGTATTTT.